These 16 T cell receptor beta chains were sequenced from one sample in a study of blood T cell repertoires in COVID-19. TCRdb keeps only in-frame clones here, not all; method: immunoSEQ multiplex PCR. Of over 90,000 clones in the sample, approximately 80% were seen once. The sequenced sample was peripheral blood. The receptors here all came from an elderly man with COVID-19, enrolled during active disease.

CDR3 in DNA: TGCGCCAGCAGCTTGGGGGTTGGAATGGAGAAGTTCTTC. Translation gives CASSLGVGMEKFF. The J gene is TRBJ2-1, the V gene TRBV5-1; the D is unclear. V gave up 0 bases and J gave up 14 bases, with 15 bases separating them. Looked up from germline, CDR1 is SGHRS and CDR2 is YFSETQ. The CDR3 loop spans 13 amino acids.

The rearrangement joins TRBV7-2 to TRBJ1-2, with 10 bases aligning to TRBD1. In germline, CDR1 is SGHTA, CDR2 FQGNSA. The CDR3 totals 14 residues. V lost 5 bases, J lost 4 bases, and 4 bases stayed unmatched. DNA for the CDR3: TGTGCCAGCAGCCGGGACAGGGGATCCTATGGCTACACCTTC. It translates to CASSRDRGSYGYTF. Full variable domain (missing parts from reference TRBV7-2 and TRBJ1-2): GAGVSQSPSNKVTEKGKDVELRCDPISGHTALYWYRQSLGQGLEFLIYFQGNSAPDKSGLPSDRFSAERTGGSVSTLTIQRTQQEDSAVYLCASSRDRGSYGYTFGSGTRLTVV.

The chain carries TRBV2 and TRBJ1-4; tentative D call: TRBD1 (6 bases). The V and J ends lost 4 bases and 4 bases respectively, with 10 bases between them. Germline CDR1 and CDR2: SNHLY and FYNNEI. The CDR3 has 14 residues. The CDR3 loop is CASSAQGINEKLFF. The CDR3 DNA is TGTGCCAGCAGTGCACAGGGAATTAATGAAAAACTGTTTTTT. The complete variable domain, with remaining parts taken from reference TRBV2 and TRBJ1-4, reads EPEVTQTPSHQVTQMGQEVILRCVPISNHLYFYWYRQILGQKVEFLVSFYNNEISEKSEIFDDQFSVERPDGSNFTLKIRSTKLEDSAMYFCASSAQGINEKLFFGSGTQLSVL.

The CDR3 here is CSLGREISNQPQHF. The CDR3, as DNA: TGCAGCCTGGGGAGGGAAATTAGCAATCAGCCCCAGCATTTT. This sequence joins TRBV29-1 and TRBJ1-5; unclear D gene. V lost 8 bases and J 0 bases, leaving 14 bases between the germline ends. Germline V lookup: CDR1 SQVTM, CDR2 ANQGSEA. This CDR3 has 14 residues.

This clone was seen more than once but under ten times. CDR3 sequence reads: CASSVGTSGGAGTETQYF. The CDR3 coding sequence is TGTGCCAGCAGCGTAGGAACTAGCGGGGGGGCTGGGACAGAGACCCAGTACTTC. The V and J genes are TRBV9 and TRBJ2-5; 13 bases line up with TRBD2. Germline V CDR1 and CDR2: SGDLS, YYNGEE. This CDR3 contains 18 residues. Losses at the gene ends were 0 bases for V and 4 bases for J; bases not matched to a gene: 9.

This clone was detected a few times. The chain combines TRBV1 with TRBJ2-7; TRBD1 reflects the table's D call only, with no check against the DNA. TRBV1 is a pseudogene segment. The CDR3 sequence is 19 residues long. CDR3 amino acids: CTSSPSRDSRIQALYEQYF. The CDR3 DNA is TGCACCAGCAGCCCATCCCGGGACAGTCGTATCCAAGCCCTCTACGAGCAGTACTTC.

This chain links TRBV28 with TRBJ2-7; no reliable D call. Looked up from germline, CDR1 is MDHEN and CDR2 is SYDVKM. Deletions cut 10 bases from V and 1 base from J, with 20 bases between. The CDR3 consists of 15 residues. The CDR3 loop is CATSIPRAMSYEQYF. CDR3 nucleotides: TGTGCCACCTCTATCCCGAGAGCTATGTCCTACGAGCAGTACTTC. The full variable domain, its missing parts supplied by reference TRBV28 and TRBJ2-7, is DVKVTQSSRYLVKRTGEKVFLECVQDMDHENMFWYRQDPGLGLRLIYFSYDVKMKEKGDIPEGYSVSREKKERFSLILESASTNQTSMYLCATSIPRAMSYEQYFGPGTRLTVT.

The chain's CDR3 is CSVDKLAANNEQFF. The CDR3 DNA follows: TGCAGCGTTGATAAGCTAGCGGCTAACAATGAGCAGTTCTTC. The V and J genes are TRBV29-1 and TRBJ2-1; the match to TRBD2 covers 7 bases. The CDR3 is 14 residues long. With V trimmed by 3 bases and J by 5 bases, 7 bases remained unmatched. Germline lookup yields CDR1 SQVTM and CDR2 ANQGSEA.

The chain couples TRBV13 to TRBJ1-4; TRBD1 aligns across 12 bases. Germline CDR1 PRHDT, CDR2 FYEKMQ (reference sequence). Unmatched junction bases numbered 8, after V lost 4 bases and J lost 8 bases. This CDR3 spans 16 amino acids. CDR3 sequence: CASSYRDRGRGEKLFF. In DNA, the CDR3 is TGTGCCAGCAGCTACAGGGACAGGGGGCGTGGGGAAAAACTGTTTTTT. Variable domain in full (rest from reference TRBV13 and TRBJ1-4): AAGVIQSPRHLIKEKRETATLKCYPIPRHDTVYWYQQGPGQDPQFLISFYEKMQSDKGSIPDRFSAQQFSDYHSELNMSSLELGDSALYFCASSYRDRGRGEKLFFGSGTQLSVL.

J is TRBJ2-2 and V is TRBV11-2; D might be TRBD2 (5 bases). The CDR3 has 13 residues. V lost 6 bases and J 5 bases, leaving 10 bases between the germline ends. Germline CDR1 is SGHAT and CDR2 is FQNNGV. This CDR3 reads CASSRERTGELFF. As DNA, the CDR3 is TGTGCCAGCAGTAGGGAGAGAACCGGGGAGCTGTTTTTT.

V is TRBV7-2 and J is TRBJ1-2; TRBD1 aligns across 10 bases. V trimming: 1 base; J trimming: 8 bases; junction bases outside the gene matches: 7. The CDR3 has 15 amino acids. Germline values: CDR1 SGHTA, CDR2 FQGNSA. The CDR3 reads CASSLVRGQGFGYTF. CDR3 in DNA: TGTGCCAGCAGCTTAGTCAGGGGACAGGGGTTCGGCTACACCTTC.

The chain recombines TRBV2 with TRBJ2-4, with D possibly being TRBD2 (5 bases). CDR3 length: 15 residues. Trimming took off 1 base at V and 7 bases at J, with 14 bases between the two ends. Germline-derived CDR1 and CDR2 are SNHLY and FYNNEI. CDR3 DNA sequence: TGTGCCAGCAGTGAAGTTCAACTAGGCCGGAACATTCAGTACTTC. Its protein is CASSEVQLGRNIQYF.

The CDR3 loop is CASSLVGAGGETQYF. The CDR3 region has the DNA TGTGCCAGCAGCTTAGTAGGAGCGGGGGGCGAGACCCAGTACTTC. The rearrangement links TRBV7-2 to TRBJ2-5; TRBD2 matches 9 bases. The CDR3 is 15 residues long. The germline CDR1 and CDR2 sequences are SGHTA and FQGNSA. V shed 1 base and J 5 bases; nucleotides not matched to a gene: 5.

This chain connects TRBV29-1 to TRBJ1-2, with D unresolved. In germline, CDR1 is SQVTM, CDR2 ANQGSEA. CDR3 length: 12 amino acids. Deletions cut 3 bases from V and 4 bases from J, with 9 bases between. The CDR3 sequence is CSVEDYIYGYTF. The CDR3 region has the DNA TGCAGCGTTGAGGACTATATCTATGGCTACACCTTC. The variable domain in full, completed from reference TRBV29-1 and TRBJ1-2, reads SAVISQKPSRDICQRGTSLTIQCQVDSQVTMMFWYRQQPGQSLTLIATANQGSEATYESGFVIDKFPISRPNLTFSTLTVSNMSPEDSSIYLCSVEDYIYGYTFGSGTRLTVV.

The chain uses TRBV10-2 and TRBJ1-6; D unresolved. CDR1 and CDR2 (germline): WSHSY, SAAADI. V lost 8 bases and J 9 bases, leaving 17 bases between the germline ends. CDR3 size: 14 residues. The CDR3 DNA sequence: TGCGCCAGCTTGAATGGCCAAAGGAGTTCACCCCTCCACTTT. Its translation is CASLNGQRSSPLHF.

This clone appeared once. The chain combines TRBV7-2 with TRBJ1-1, with 8 bases fitting TRBD1. The CDR3 totals 13 residues. The germline V gene encodes CDR1 SGHTA and CDR2 FQGNSA. Germline trimming cut 4 bases from V and 5 bases from J; bases unmatched to any gene: 3. CDR3 nucleotide sequence: TGTGCCAGCAGCTCTAACAGGGGGACTGAAGCTTTCTTT. It yields the protein CASSSNRGTEAFF.